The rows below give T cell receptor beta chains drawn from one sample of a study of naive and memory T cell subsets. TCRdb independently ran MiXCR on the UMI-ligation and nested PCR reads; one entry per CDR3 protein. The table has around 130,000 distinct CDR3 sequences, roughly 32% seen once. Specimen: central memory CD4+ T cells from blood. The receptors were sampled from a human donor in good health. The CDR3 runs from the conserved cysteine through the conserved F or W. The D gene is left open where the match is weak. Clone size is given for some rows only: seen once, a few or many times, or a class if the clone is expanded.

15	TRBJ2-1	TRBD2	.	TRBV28	TGTGCCAGCAGTCCCTCTAGCGGGAGTCGGAATGAGCAGTTCTTC	CASSPSSGSRNEQFF
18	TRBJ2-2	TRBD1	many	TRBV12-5	TGTGCTAGTGCACCGCCTTACCCCGGGACAGGGCTGGCCGGGGAGCTGTTTTTT	CASAPPYPGTGLAGELFF
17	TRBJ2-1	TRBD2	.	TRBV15	TGTGCCACCAGCAGAGGCATAGCGGGCAATTCCTACAATGAGCAGTTCTTC	CATSRGIAGNSYNEQFF
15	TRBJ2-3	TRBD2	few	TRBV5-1	TGCGCCAGCAGCCCACTAGCGGGTTATACAGATACGCAGTATTTT	CASSPLAGYTDTQYF
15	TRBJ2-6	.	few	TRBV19	TGTGCCAGTAGTATGGGGTTAACTGAGGCCAACGTCCTGACTTTC	CASSMGLTEANVLTF
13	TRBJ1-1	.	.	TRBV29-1	TGCAGCGTTGGGGGGGGGCCGAACACTGAAGCTTTCTTT	CSVGGGPNTEAFF
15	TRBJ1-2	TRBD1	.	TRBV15	TGTGCCACCAGCAGGGACAGGAGCTCTGACTATGGCTACACCTTC	CATSRDRSSDYGYTF
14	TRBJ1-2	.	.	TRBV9	TGTGCCAGCACCAGAGGTGGGGGAGCGTATGGCTACACCTTC	CASTRGGGAYGYTF
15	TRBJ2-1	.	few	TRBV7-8	TGTGCCAGCAGCTTAACCAGGGGCCCCTACAATGAGCAGTTCTTC	CASSLTRGPYNEQFF
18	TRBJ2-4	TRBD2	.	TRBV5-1	TGCGCCAGCAGCACCGGGACTAGCGGGAGTGGAGGCAAAAACATTCAGTACTTC	CASSTGTSGSGGKNIQYF
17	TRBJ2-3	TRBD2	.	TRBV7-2	TGTGCCAGCAGCCTAGCCTCCGGGACTAGCGGCACAGATACGCAGTATTTT	CASSLASGTSGTDTQYF
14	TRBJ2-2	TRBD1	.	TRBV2	TGTGCCAGCAAACTGACAGGGGCTAGCGGGGAGCTGTTTTTT	CASKLTGASGELFF
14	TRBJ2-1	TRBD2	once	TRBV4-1	TGCGCCAGCGGAACGGGACTAGCGGGGGGGGAGCAGTTCTTC	CASGTGLAGGEQFF